This TCR beta chain appears in the sequencing data of a study of response to subunit inactivated influenza vaccine. The study, taken as a whole, reports: The authors put forward the suggestion that each seasonal influenza vaccination may bring in only a limited number of new T cells.

This CDR3 spans 15 amino acids. The V gene's germline CDR1 is DFQATT and CDR2 SNEGSKA (reference sequence). The V end was cut by 7 bases, the J end by 0 bases, with 17 bases between. TCRdb passed the RT-PCR reads through MiXCR, listing each CDR3 protein once. Among over 400,000 distinct CDR3 sequences listed, 9.5% to 12% were seen once. In the case of this clonotype: The antigen is undetermined.

Material: PBMCs from blood, obtained 40 to 50 days after vaccination. This sequence joins TRBV20-1 and TRBJ2-3; the D is unclear. This TCR was sampled from a man between 45 and 60 years old who received an inactivated influenza vaccine. The CDR3 sequence: CSGRRLSSSTDTQYF. The DNA for the CDR3 is TGCAGTGGGCGTCGGCTCTCATCTAGCACAGATACGCAGTATTTT.